A single count supports the clone carrying this TCR beta chain. Its antigen is undetermined. The data were taken from a study of T cell responses to AZD1222 COVID-19 vaccine. General study findings and limits: Among the donors, most were white British and more were female, and clonal diversity was possibly underestimated. Among AZD1222 vaccinees, only five or six were seropositive at baseline.

Clones were read by immunoSEQ multiplex PCR, and TCRdb kept only the in-frame ones, dropping some. This table has 150,000 to 200,000 clones, under 95% appearing once. Whether given at about 4 or about 12 weeks, second doses were pooled. The CDR3 totals 11 residues. With 0 bases removed from V and 3 bases from J, the gap between germline ends came to 2 bases. Germline assignment: CDR1 DFQATT and CDR2 SNEGSKA (reference sequence). Specimen: peripheral blood, collected 28 days after the second AZD1222 dose. This clonotype was sampled from an adult who received the AZD1222 COVID-19 vaccine. The chain couples TRBV20-1 to TRBJ1-2; D is undetermined. Here the CDR3 reads CSARDYYGYTF. The CDR3 DNA is TGCAGTGCTAGAGATTACTATGGCTACACCTTC.